The entry below gives a single TCR beta chain sequence along with its context. This CDR3 contains 18 residues. This specimen belongs to a study of blood T cell repertoires in COVID-19. Some clones are missing from TCRdb's copy, which holds only in-frame ones; the method was immunoSEQ multiplex PCR. The sample lists fewer than 350,000 clones, roughly 90% occurring once. The sample consisted of peripheral blood. This sequence was found in a woman aged 25-40 years with COVID-19, enrolled during active disease. This rearrangement joins TRBV12-2 to TRBJ2-1; TRBD2 is taken as the D call from the table, unchecked against the DNA. TRBV12-2 is a documented pseudogene. Written as DNA, the CDR3 is TGTGCAAGTCGCTTAGCGAACCTCGGGACTAGGACCTACAATGAGCAGTTCTTC. Translating gives CASRLANLGTRTYNEQFF.